This record covers a single T cell receptor (beta chain). This entry comes from a study of T cell changes during pregnancy in multiple sclerosis. The CDR3 covers 15 residues. The trim removed 4 bases at V and 4 bases at J, leaving 2 bases unmatched. Germline V gene sequence: CDR1 SGDLS, CDR2 YYNGEE. Libraries were prepared by immunoSEQ multiplex PCR; TCRdb keeps only in-frame clonotypes and omits some of them. In the table there are tens of thousands of clones, just over 90% of which are singletons. This specimen was CD4+ T cells from peripheral blood mononuclear cells, taken in the second trimester of pregnancy. The J gene is TRBJ2-7, the V gene TRBV9; 16 bases line up with TRBD2. This TCR was recovered from a female donor with multiple sclerosis, enrolled in a pregnancy study. The CDR3 bases are TGTGCCAGCAGCCCGGGACTAGCGGGAGGGTACGAGCAGTACTTC. Its protein is CASSPGLAGGYEQYF.